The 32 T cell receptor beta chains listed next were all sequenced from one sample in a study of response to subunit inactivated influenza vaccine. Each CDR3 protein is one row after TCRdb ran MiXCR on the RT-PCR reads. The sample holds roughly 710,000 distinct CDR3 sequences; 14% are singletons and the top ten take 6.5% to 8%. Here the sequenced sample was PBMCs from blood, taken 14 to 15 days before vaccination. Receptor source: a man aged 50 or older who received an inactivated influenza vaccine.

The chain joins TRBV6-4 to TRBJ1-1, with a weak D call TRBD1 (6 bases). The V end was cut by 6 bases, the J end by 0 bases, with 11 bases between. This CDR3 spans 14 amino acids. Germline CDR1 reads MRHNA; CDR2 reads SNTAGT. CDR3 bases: TGTGCCAGCAGAATGGACAGCATGAACACTGAAGCTTTCTTT. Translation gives CASRMDSMNTEAFF.

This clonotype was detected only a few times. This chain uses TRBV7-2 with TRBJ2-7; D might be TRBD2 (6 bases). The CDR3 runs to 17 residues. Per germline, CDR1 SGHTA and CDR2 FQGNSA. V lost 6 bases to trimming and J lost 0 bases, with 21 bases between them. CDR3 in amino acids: CASSYRRGGDSSYEQYF. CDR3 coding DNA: TGTGCCAGCAGTTACCGTAGGGGCGGGGACTCCTCCTACGAGCAGTACTTC.

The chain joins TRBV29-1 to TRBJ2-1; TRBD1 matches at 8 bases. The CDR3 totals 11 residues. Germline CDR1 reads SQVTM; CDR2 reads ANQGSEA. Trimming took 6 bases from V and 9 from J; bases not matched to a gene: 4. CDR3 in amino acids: CSVQTGAEQFF. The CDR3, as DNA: TGCAGCGTCCAGACAGGGGCTGAGCAGTTCTTC.

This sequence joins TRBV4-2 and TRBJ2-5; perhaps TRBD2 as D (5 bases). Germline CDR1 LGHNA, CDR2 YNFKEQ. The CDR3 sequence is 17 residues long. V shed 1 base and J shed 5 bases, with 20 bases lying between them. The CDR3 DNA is TGTGCCAGCAGCCAAGTCCTAGCTCGAGACGTGCGGGAGACCCAGTACTTC. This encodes CASSQVLARDVRETQYF.

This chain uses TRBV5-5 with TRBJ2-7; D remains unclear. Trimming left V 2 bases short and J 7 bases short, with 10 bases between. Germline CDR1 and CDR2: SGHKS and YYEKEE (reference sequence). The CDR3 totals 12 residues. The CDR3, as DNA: TGTGCCAGCAGCTTTTCCCCCGTGGAGCAGTACTTC. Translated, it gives CASSFSPVEQYF.

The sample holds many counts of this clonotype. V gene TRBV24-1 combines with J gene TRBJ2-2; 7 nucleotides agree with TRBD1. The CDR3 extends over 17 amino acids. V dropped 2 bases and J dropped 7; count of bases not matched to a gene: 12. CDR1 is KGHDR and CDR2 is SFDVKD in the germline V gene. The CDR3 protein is CATSDSQGKVISGELFF. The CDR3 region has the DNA TGTGCCACCAGTGATTCACAGGGGAAAGTCATAAGCGGGGAGCTGTTTTTT.

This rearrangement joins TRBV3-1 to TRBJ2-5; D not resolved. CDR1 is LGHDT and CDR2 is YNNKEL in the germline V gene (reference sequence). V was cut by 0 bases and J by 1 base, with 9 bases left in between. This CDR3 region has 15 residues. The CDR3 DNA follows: TGTGCCAGCAGCCAAGAGCGACTGCTCCAAGAGACCCAGTACTTC. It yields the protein CASSQERLLQETQYF.

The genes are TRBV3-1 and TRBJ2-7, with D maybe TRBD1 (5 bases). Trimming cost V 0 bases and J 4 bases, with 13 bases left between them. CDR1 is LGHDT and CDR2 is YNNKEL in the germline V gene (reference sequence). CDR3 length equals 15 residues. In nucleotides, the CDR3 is TGTGCCAGCAGCCAAGATCTTTCGCAGGGATACGAGCAGTACTTC. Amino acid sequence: CASSQDLSQGYEQYF.

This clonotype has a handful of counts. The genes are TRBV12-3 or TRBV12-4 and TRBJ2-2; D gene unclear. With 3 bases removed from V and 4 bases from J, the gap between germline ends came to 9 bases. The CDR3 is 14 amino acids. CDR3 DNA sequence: TGTGCCAGCAGTTTTCAAGCCGTCACCGGGGAGCTGTTTTTT. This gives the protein CASSFQAVTGELFF.

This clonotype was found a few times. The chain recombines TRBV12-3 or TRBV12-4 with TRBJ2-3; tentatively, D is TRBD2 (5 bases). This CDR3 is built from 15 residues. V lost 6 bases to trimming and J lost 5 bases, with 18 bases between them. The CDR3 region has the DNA TGTGCCAGCAGCCAACAAATGACGGGGAGAGATACGCAGTATTTT. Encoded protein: CASSQQMTGRDTQYF.

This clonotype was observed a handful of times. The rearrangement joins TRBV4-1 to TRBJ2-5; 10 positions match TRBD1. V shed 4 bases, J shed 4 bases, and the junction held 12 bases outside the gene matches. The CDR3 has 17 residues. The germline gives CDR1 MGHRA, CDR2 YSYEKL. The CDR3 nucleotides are TGCGCCAGCAGCCTACGGACAGGGGGGGATACCAGAGAGACCCAGTACTTC. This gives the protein CASSLRTGGDTRETQYF.

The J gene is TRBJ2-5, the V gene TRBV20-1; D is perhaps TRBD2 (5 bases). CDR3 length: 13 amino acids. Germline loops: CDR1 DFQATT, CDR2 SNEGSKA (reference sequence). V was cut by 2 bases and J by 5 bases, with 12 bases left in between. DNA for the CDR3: TGCAGTGCTAGACTAGACTGGAGGGAGACCCAGTACTTC. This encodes CSARLDWRETQYF.

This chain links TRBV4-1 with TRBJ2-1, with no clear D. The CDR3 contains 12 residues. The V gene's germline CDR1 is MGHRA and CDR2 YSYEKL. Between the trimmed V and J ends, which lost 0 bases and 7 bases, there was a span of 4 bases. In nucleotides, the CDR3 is TGCGCCAGCAGCCAAGAATGGAATGAGCAGTTCTTC. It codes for CASSQEWNEQFF.

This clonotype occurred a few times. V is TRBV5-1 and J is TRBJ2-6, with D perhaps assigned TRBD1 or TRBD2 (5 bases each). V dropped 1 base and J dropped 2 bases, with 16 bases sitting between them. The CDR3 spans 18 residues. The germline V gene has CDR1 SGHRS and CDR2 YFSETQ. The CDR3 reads CASSLFGGSTAGANVLTF. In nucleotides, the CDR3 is TGCGCCAGCAGCTTGTTTGGGGGTAGTACGGCTGGGGCCAACGTCCTGACTTTC.

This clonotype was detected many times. The CDR3 loop reads CASSISGSTQYF. CDR3 nucleotides: TGTGCCAGCAGCATAAGCGGGAGTACGCAGTATTTT. The gene calls are TRBV9 and TRBJ2-3; TRBD2 aligns across 8 bases. The V gene end was trimmed by 4 bases and the J gene end by 8 bases; junction bases not matched to a gene: 3. Germline CDR1 reads SGDLS; CDR2 reads YYNGEE. CDR3 size: 12 residues.

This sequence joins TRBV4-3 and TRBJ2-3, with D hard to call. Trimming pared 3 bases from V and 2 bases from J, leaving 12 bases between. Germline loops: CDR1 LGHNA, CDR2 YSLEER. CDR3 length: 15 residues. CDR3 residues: CASSQDTSHTDTQYF. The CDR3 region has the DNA TGCGCCAGCAGCCAGGATACTTCACACACAGATACGCAGTATTTT.

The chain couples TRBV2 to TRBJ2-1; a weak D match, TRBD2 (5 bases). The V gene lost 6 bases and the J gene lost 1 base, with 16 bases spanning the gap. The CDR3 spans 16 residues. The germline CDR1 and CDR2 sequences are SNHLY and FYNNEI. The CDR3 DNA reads TGTGCCAGCAGGGTTAGAACGGGAAAGTCCTACAATGAGCAGTTCTTC. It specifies CASRVRTGKSYNEQFF.

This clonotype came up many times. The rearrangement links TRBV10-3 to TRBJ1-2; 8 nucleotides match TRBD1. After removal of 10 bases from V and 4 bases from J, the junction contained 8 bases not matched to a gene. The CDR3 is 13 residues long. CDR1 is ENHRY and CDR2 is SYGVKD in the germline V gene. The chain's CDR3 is CATLPGTGYGYTF. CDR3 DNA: TGTGCCACCCTTCCCGGGACAGGCTATGGCTACACCTTC.

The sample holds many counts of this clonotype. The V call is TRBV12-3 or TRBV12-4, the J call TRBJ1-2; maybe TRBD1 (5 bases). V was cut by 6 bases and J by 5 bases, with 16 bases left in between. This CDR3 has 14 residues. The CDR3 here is CASSPWQGSYGYTF. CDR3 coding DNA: TGTGCCAGCAGCCCCTGGCAGGGAAGTTATGGCTACACCTTC.

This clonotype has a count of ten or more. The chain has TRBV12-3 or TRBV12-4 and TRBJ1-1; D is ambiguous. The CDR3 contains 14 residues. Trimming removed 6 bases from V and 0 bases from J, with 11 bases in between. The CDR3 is CASSPGRMNTEAFF. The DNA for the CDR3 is TGTGCCAGCAGCCCTGGACGGATGAACACTGAAGCTTTCTTT.

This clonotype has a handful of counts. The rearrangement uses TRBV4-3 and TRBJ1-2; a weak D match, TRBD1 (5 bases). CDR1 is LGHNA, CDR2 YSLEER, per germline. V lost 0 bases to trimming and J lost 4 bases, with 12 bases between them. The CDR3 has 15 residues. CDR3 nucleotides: TGCGCCAGCAGCCAAGAGGGAGGGGCCACCTATGGCTACACCTTC. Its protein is CASSQEGGATYGYTF.

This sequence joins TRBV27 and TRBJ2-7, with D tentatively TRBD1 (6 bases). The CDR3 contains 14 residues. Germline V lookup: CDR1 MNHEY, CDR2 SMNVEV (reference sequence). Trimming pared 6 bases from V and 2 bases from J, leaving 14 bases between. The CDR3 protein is CASRKQGNTYEQYF. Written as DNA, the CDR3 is TGTGCCAGCAGGAAACAGGGAAATACCTACGAGCAGTACTTC.

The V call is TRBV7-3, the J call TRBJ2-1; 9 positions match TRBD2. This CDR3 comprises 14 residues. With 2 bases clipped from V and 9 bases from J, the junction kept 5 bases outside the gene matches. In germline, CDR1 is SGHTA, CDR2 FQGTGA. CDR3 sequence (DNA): TGTGCCAGCAGCTTACAGCGGGAGGACGTTGAGCAGTTCTTC. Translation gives CASSLQREDVEQFF. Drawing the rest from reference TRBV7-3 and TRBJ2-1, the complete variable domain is GAGVSQTPSNKVTEKGKYVELRCDPISGHTALYWYRQSLGQGPEFLIYFQGTGAADDSGLPNDRFFAVRPEGSVSTLKIQRTERGDSAVYLCASSLQREDVEQFFGPGTRLTVL.

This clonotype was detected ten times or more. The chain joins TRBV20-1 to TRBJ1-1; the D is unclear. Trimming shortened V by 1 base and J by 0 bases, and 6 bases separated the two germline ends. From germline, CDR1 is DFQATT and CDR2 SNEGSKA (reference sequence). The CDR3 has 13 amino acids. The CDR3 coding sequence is TGCAGTGCTAGAGGGGGTGTGAACACTGAAGCTTTCTTT. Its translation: CSARGGVNTEAFF.

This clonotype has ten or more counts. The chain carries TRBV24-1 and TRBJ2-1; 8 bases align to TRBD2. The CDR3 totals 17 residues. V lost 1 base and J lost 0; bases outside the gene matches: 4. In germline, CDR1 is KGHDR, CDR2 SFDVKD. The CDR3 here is CATSDFGAGGSYNEQFF. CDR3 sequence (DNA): TGTGCCACCAGTGATTTCGGGGCGGGGGGCTCCTACAATGAGCAGTTCTTC.

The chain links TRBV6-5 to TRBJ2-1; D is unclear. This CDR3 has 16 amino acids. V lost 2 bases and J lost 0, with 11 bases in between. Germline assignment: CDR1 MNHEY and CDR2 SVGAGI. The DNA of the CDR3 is TGTGCCAGCAGTTACGGTACTTTGAGCTCCTACAATGAGCAGTTCTTC. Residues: CASSYGTLSSYNEQFF.

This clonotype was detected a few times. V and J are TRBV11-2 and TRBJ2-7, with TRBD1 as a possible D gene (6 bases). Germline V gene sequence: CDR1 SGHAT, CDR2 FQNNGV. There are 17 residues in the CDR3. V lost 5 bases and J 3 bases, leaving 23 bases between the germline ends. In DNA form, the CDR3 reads TGTGCCAGCAGCCACATCTACCCAGGACAGAAGAACTACGAGCAGTACTTC. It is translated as CASSHIYPGQKNYEQYF.

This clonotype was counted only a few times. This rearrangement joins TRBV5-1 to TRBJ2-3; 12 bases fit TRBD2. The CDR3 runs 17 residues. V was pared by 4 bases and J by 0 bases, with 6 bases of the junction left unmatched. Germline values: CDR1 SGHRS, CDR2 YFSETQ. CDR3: CASSLGLAGTSTDTQYF. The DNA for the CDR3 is TGCGCCAGCAGCCTAGGACTAGCGGGGACTAGCACAGATACGCAGTATTTT.

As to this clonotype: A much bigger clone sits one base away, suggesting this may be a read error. Here the CDR3 reads CSVEGTSPAEQFF. CDR3 in DNA: TGCAGCGTTGAAGGGACTAGCCCTGCTGAGCAGTTCTTC. J is TRBJ2-1 and V is TRBV29-1; TRBD2 agrees at 8 bases. The J segment lost 9 bases and the V segment lost 1 base, leaving 5 bases of the junction unmatched. This CDR3 is built from 13 residues. Germline lookup yields CDR1 SQVTM and CDR2 ANQGSEA.

The CDR3 region is CASRTDRFSSTDTQYF. The CDR3 DNA is TGTGCCAGCAGGACCGACAGGTTCTCTAGCACAGATACGCAGTATTTT. The V call is TRBV7-9, the J call TRBJ2-3, with a tentative D call TRBD1 (6 bases). The CDR3 sequence is 16 residues long. The V and J ends lost 6 bases and 0 bases respectively, with 16 bases between them. Germline CDR1 SEHNR, CDR2 FQNEAQ (reference sequence).

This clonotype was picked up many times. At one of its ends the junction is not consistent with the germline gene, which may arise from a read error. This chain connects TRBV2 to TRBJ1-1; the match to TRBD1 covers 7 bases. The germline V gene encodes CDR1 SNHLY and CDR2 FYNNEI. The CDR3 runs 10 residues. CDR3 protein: CASSGTAENF. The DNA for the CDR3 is TGTGCCAGCAGCGGGACAGCCGAGAATTTT.

The CDR3 sequence is CASSLNSVRMDTQYF. The CDR3 coding sequence is TGCGCCAGCAGCTTGAATTCAGTCCGGATGGATACGCAGTATTTT. The chain links TRBV5-1 to TRBJ2-3, with D uncertain. The CDR3 covers 15 residues. The V end was cut by 1 base, the J end by 6 bases, with 15 bases between. Germline lookup yields CDR1 SGHRS and CDR2 YFSETQ.